What follows are 13 T cell receptor beta chains derived from one specimen sequenced in a study of technical replicates of blood from a handful of donors. Produced via immunoSEQ multiplex PCR; TCRdb's table is partial and in-frame only. The sample has about 88,000 clones, over 90% seen once. Sequencing used T cells isolated from PBMCs. These receptors came from a human donor in good health.

The chain recombines TRBV9 with TRBJ2-3, with 12 positions matching TRBD1. V lost 0 bases to trimming and J lost 4 bases; unmatched junction nucleotides: 6. In germline, CDR1 is SGDLS, CDR2 YYNGEE. This CDR3 contains 17 residues. The CDR3 here is CASSVGPGQGAADTQYF. As DNA, the CDR3 is TGTGCCAGCAGCGTAGGTCCGGGACAGGGGGCAGCAGATACGCAGTATTTT.

The rearrangement joins TRBV11-2 to TRBJ2-7; 7 bases match TRBD1. Germline V gives CDR1 SGHAT, CDR2 FQNNGV. Germline trimming cut 6 bases from V and 7 bases from J; bases unmatched to any gene: 9. This CDR3 has 13 amino acids. CDR3 in amino acids: CASRPTGAEEQYF. The CDR3 DNA is TGTGCCAGCAGACCCACAGGGGCGGAAGAGCAGTACTTC.

The gene calls are TRBV28 and TRBJ2-1; TRBD2 matches at 12 bases. Germline values: CDR1 MDHEN, CDR2 SYDVKM. Trimming at V came to 3 bases and at J to 6 bases, leaving 6 bases not matched to a gene. CDR3 length: 16 residues. This CDR3 is CASSFSLAGGGNEQFF. The DNA for the CDR3 is TGTGCCAGCAGTTTTTCCCTAGCGGGAGGGGGCAATGAGCAGTTCTTC.

The V and J genes are TRBV2 and TRBJ1-2; TRBD1 agrees at 9 bases. The CDR3 totals 16 residues. Per germline, CDR1 SNHLY and CDR2 FYNNEI. J lost 4 bases, V lost 5 bases, and 11 bases had no gene match. The CDR3 sequence is CASSWNPTGGGYGYTF. The CDR3 coding sequence is TGTGCCAGCAGTTGGAACCCCACAGGGGGCGGCTATGGCTACACCTTC. Full variable domain (outside the CDR3, taken from reference TRBV2 and TRBJ1-2): EPEVTQTPSHQVTQMGQEVILRCVPISNHLYFYWYRQILGQKVEFLVSFYNNEISEKSEIFDDQFSVERPDGSNFTLKIRSTKLEDSAMYFCASSWNPTGGGYGYTFGSGTRLTVV.

The V and J genes are TRBV7-9 and TRBJ2-1; D is perhaps TRBD2 (6 bases). Trimming cost V 0 bases and J 5 bases, with 11 bases left between them. This CDR3 region has 15 residues. CDR1 and CDR2 (germline): SEHNR, FQNEAQ (reference sequence). The DNA for the CDR3 is TGTGCCAGCAGCTTAGCGGGGGGACGAAACAATGAGCAGTTCTTC. Protein sequence: CASSLAGGRNNEQFF.

The chain carries TRBV28 and TRBJ2-7; D may be TRBD1 (6 bases). This CDR3 spans 13 amino acids. Germline V CDR1 and CDR2: MDHEN, SYDVKM. The V and J ends lost 4 bases and 5 bases respectively, with 12 bases between them. This chain's CDR3 is CASSSEDRNEQYF. The DNA for the CDR3 is TGTGCCAGCAGTTCCGAGGACAGAAACGAGCAGTACTTC.

This chain joins TRBV5-4 and TRBJ2-5, with 7 bases aligning to TRBD2. Germline CDR1 is SGHNT and CDR2 is YYREEE (reference sequence). Germline trimming cut 3 bases from V and 4 bases from J; bases unmatched to any gene: 6. The CDR3 totals 14 residues. The CDR3 region is CASSYGVAGETQYF. CDR3 DNA sequence: TGTGCCAGCAGCTATGGGGTAGCGGGAGAGACCCAGTACTTC.

The chain couples TRBV15 to TRBJ2-5, with unresolved D. V dropped 6 bases and J dropped 4 bases, with 15 bases sitting between them. This CDR3 contains 14 residues. Germline V lookup: CDR1 LNHNV, CDR2 YYDKDF (reference sequence). Written as DNA, the CDR3 is TGTGCCACCAGTCCACCCCAGGCCCTAGAGACCCAGTACTTC. It encodes CATSPPQALETQYF.

This clone was detected once. The chain joins TRBV11-2 to TRBJ2-7; 7 bases align to TRBD2. Germline assignment: CDR1 SGHAT and CDR2 FQNNGV. Germline trimming cut 6 bases from V and 5 bases from J; bases unmatched to any gene: 7. CDR3 size: 13 residues. The CDR3 nucleotides read TGTGCCAGCAGGGGACTAACGCTTGACGAGCAGTACTTC. Its translation: CASRGLTLDEQYF.

This chain connects TRBV6-6 to TRBJ1-6; D might be TRBD1 (6 bases). The CDR3 is 14 amino acids. V dropped 4 bases and J dropped 8 bases, with 12 bases sitting between them. Germline CDR1 and CDR2: MNHNY and SVGAGI (reference sequence). The DNA of the CDR3 is TGTGCCAGCAGTTCTACAGGGAATTATTCACCCCTCCACTTT. Translated: CASSSTGNYSPLHF.

J is TRBJ2-7 and V is TRBV4-1, with a tentative D call TRBD1 (5 bases). The germline CDR1 and CDR2 sequences are MGHRA and YSYEKL. The V end was cut by 0 bases, the J end by 3 bases, with 9 bases between. This CDR3 is built from 14 residues. Here the CDR3 DNA reads TGCGCCAGCAGCCAAGAAGGGGCTGACTACGAGCAGTACTTC. Encoded protein: CASSQEGADYEQYF.

This clone was picked up a small number of times. The gene calls are TRBV6-1 and TRBJ1-6; 7 bases are shared with TRBD1. The germline CDR1 and CDR2 sequences are MNHNS and SASEGT. This CDR3 comprises 15 residues. The trim removed 7 bases at V and 5 bases at J, leaving 8 bases unmatched. CDR3 in amino acids: CASKDLTGHNSPLHF. The CDR3, as DNA: TGTGCCAGCAAAGACCTGACAGGGCATAATTCACCCCTCCACTTT.

The count of this clone is one. This chain joins TRBV27 and TRBJ2-5; 15 bases map to TRBD2. The CDR3 is 17 amino acids. With V trimmed by 5 bases and J by 4 bases, 8 bases remained unmatched. Germline CDR1 MNHEY, CDR2 SMNVEV (reference sequence). The CDR3, as DNA: TGTGCCAGCAGTAAGGGGACTAGCGGGGGGTATCGAGAGACCCAGTACTTC. Translated, it gives CASSKGTSGGYRETQYF.